What follows are 26 T cell receptor beta chains derived from one specimen sequenced in a study of CD8+ T cells in alopecia areata. Treatment given: oral pan-JAK inhibitor, 5-10 mg twice daily. Extraction and reverse transcription of RNA yielded cDNA as the sequencing template. The table came from immunoSEQ multiplex PCR; TCRdb's copy has only in-frame clones and leaves some out. The data hold 120,000 or so clones, with approximately 52% observed a single time. The material sequenced was CD8+ T cells sorted from blood, taken at week 4, from a patient treated with tofacitinib. The receptor source for this set is a human donor with alopecia areata.

This clone has just a few counts. V and J are TRBV29-1 and TRBJ1-2; D unclear. The CDR3 sequence is 15 residues long. Trimming took off 5 bases at V and 1 base at J, with 17 bases between the two ends. Germline assignment: CDR1 SQVTM and CDR2 ANQGSEA. CDR3 sequence reads: CSVYLSGPLNYGYTF. DNA of the CDR3: TGCAGCGTTTACCTTTCGGGCCCTCTTAACTATGGCTACACCTTC.

Only a few counts were recorded for this clone. The chain carries TRBV5-1 and TRBJ1-2; possible D gene TRBD1, 6 bases. The CDR3 has 13 amino acids. V was trimmed by 5 bases and J by 0 bases, leaving 8 bases between them. Germline values: CDR1 SGHRS, CDR2 YFSETQ. The CDR3 bases are TGCGCCAGCAGTACAGGGACTAACTATGGCTACACCTTC. This sequence encodes CASSTGTNYGYTF.

The gene calls are TRBV27 and TRBJ2-1; 9 bases align to TRBD2. V shed 3 bases and J 6 bases; nucleotides not matched to a gene: 3. The CDR3 runs to 14 residues. CDR1 and CDR2 from the germline V gene are MNHEY and SMNVEV (reference sequence). The CDR3 protein is CASSLRGGLNEQFF. The DNA of the CDR3 is TGTGCCAGCAGTTTGCGGGGGGGCCTCAATGAGCAGTTCTTC.

As concerns this clone: The same CDR3 can be traced to other DNA sequences in this sample. This sequence joins TRBV25-1 and TRBJ2-7; D is unclear. Germline V gives CDR1 MGHDK, CDR2 SYGVNS. The V and J ends lost 2 bases and 3 bases respectively, with 2 bases between them. The CDR3 loop spans 11 amino acids. The CDR3 nucleotides are TGTGCCAGCAGTGAAAGCTACGAGCAGTACTTC. Protein: CASSESYEQYF.

CDR3: CAWSGAAQFF. The CDR3 DNA is TGTGCCTGGAGTGGGGCGGCGCAGTTCTTC. The chain couples TRBV30 to TRBJ2-1; D is unclear. Trimming took off 1 base at V and 12 bases at J, with 7 bases between the two ends. Germline lookup yields CDR1 GTSNPN and CDR2 SVGIG (reference sequence). The CDR3 is 10 residues long.

The chain couples TRBV19 to TRBJ1-1; D not certain. The CDR3 has 12 residues. Germline CDR1 and CDR2: LNHDA and SQIVND (reference sequence). The V end lost 8 bases, the J end lost 3 bases, and 10 bases lay between the germline ends. CDR3 residues: CASHSGDTEAFF. CDR3 nucleotide sequence: TGTGCCAGTCACAGCGGGGACACTGAAGCTTTCTTT.

The rearrangement links TRBV5-6 to TRBJ2-7; D may be TRBD2 (7 bases). The CDR3 spans 15 residues. V lost 5 bases and J lost 5, with 20 bases in between. Germline CDR1 SGHDT, CDR2 YYEEEE. In DNA form, the CDR3 reads TGTGCCAGCAGTCGCGGGGGCGATTTAGTCCACGAGCAGTACTTC. This encodes CASSRGGDLVHEQYF.

This clone was found once. This rearrangement joins TRBV7-6 to TRBJ2-7, with 10 positions matching TRBD1. The CDR3 runs 15 residues. From germline, CDR1 is SGHVS and CDR2 FNYEAQ. V lost 5 bases to trimming and J lost 0 bases; unmatched junction nucleotides: 4. As DNA, the CDR3 is TGTGCCAGCAGCGGTGACAGGGGGCTCTCCTACGAGCAGTACTTC. Encoded protein: CASSGDRGLSYEQYF.

The V gene is TRBV29-1, the J gene TRBJ1-1; maybe TRBD1 (6 bases). The CDR3 covers 12 residues. V was trimmed by 5 bases and J by 3 bases, leaving 10 bases between them. Germline values: CDR1 SQVTM, CDR2 ANQGSEA. The CDR3 bases are TGCAGCGTTCTAGGACAGCACACTGAAGCTTTCTTT. It yields the protein CSVLGQHTEAFF.

This chain links TRBV6-5 with TRBJ1-5; D gene uncertain. V lost 0 bases and J 9 bases, leaving 9 bases between the germline ends. The CDR3 has 13 amino acids. Germline CDR1 and CDR2: MNHEY and SVGAGI. DNA for the CDR3: TGTGCCAGCAGTTACTCGAAGGGCAGGCCCCAGCATTTT. Encoded protein: CASSYSKGRPQHF.

J is TRBJ1-2 and V is TRBV29-1, with unresolved D. There are 12 residues in the CDR3. Trimming cost V 5 bases and J 2 bases, with 9 bases left between them. Germline V gene lookup returns CDR1 SQVTM and CDR2 ANQGSEA. The CDR3, as DNA: TGCAGCGTTAGGCGAGAAAACTATGGCTACACCTTC. Its protein product is CSVRRENYGYTF.

This clone was counted only a few times. Within the sample, other DNA sequences also encode this same CDR3. This chain connects TRBV29-1 to TRBJ1-2, with D perhaps matching TRBD1 (6 bases). Trimming pared 6 bases from V and 4 bases from J, leaving 9 bases between. The germline CDR1 and CDR2 sequences are SQVTM and ANQGSEA. The CDR3 consists of 11 residues. The CDR3 protein is CSVRTVYGYTF. The CDR3, as DNA: TGCAGCGTCAGGACAGTCTATGGCTACACCTTC.

V gene TRBV9 combines with J gene TRBJ2-3; tentatively, D is TRBD1 (5 bases). The CDR3 extends over 15 amino acids. Germline-derived CDR1 and CDR2 are SGDLS and YYNGEE. The V and J ends lost 6 bases and 4 bases respectively, with 18 bases between them. This chain's CDR3 is CASTPHLTVSDTQYF. The CDR3 region has the DNA TGTGCCAGCACCCCTCACCTGACAGTATCAGATACGCAGTATTTT.

This sequence joins TRBV7-9 and TRBJ2-4, with 8 bases fitting TRBD1. The CDR3 consists of 13 residues. V gave up 5 bases and J gave up 16 bases; unmatched junction bases: 13. Germline values: CDR1 SEHNR, CDR2 FQNEAQ (reference sequence). The CDR3 loop is CASSPGQEIVSYF. The CDR3 DNA sequence: TGTGCCAGCAGCCCGGGACAGGAGATAGTTAGTTACTTC. The full variable domain, its missing parts supplied by reference TRBV7-9 and TRBJ2-4, is DTGVSQNPRHKITKRGQNVTFRCDPISEHNRLYWYRQTLGQGPEFLTYFQNEAQLEKSRLLSDRFSAERPKGSFSTLEIQRTEQGDSAMYLCASSPGQEIVSYFGAGTRLSVL.

This clone has more than one count but fewer than ten. The chain links TRBV5-4 to TRBJ2-5, with a possible D match to TRBD1 (5 bases). This CDR3 contains 16 residues. CDR1 is SGHNT, CDR2 YYREEE, per germline (reference sequence). The V end lost 0 bases, the J end lost 1 base, and 13 bases lay between the germline ends. As DNA, the CDR3 is TGTGCCAGCAGCTTGGACACCGACAGTATCCAAGAGACCCAGTACTTC. Residues: CASSLDTDSIQETQYF.

This clone was picked up a small number of times. The J gene is TRBJ2-5, the V gene TRBV29-1; no reliable D call. This CDR3 comprises 14 residues. Germline values: CDR1 SQVTM, CDR2 ANQGSEA. The V gene lost 2 bases and the J gene lost 2 bases, with 12 bases spanning the gap. The CDR3 reads CSVELRDLQETQYF. In DNA form, the CDR3 reads TGCAGCGTTGAATTAAGAGACCTACAAGAGACCCAGTACTTC.

The chain uses TRBV29-1 and TRBJ2-5; TRBD1 matches 9 bases. J lost 3 bases, V lost 6 bases, and 17 bases had no gene match. This CDR3 region has 17 residues. Germline V gives CDR1 SQVTM, CDR2 ANQGSEA. The CDR3 region is CSVWAAGQGGHEETQYF. CDR3 sequence (DNA): TGCAGCGTGTGGGCGGCGGGACAGGGTGGCCACGAAGAGACCCAGTACTTC.

J is TRBJ1-5 and V is TRBV30; D uncertain. The CDR3 covers 13 residues. V shed 1 base and J shed 0 bases, with 4 bases lying between them. CDR1 GTSNPN and CDR2 SVGIG come from the germline V gene (reference sequence). CDR3 bases: TGTGCCTGGAGTGAAAGTAGCAATCAGCCCCAGCATTTT. Protein product: CAWSESSNQPQHF.

Here the CDR3 DNA reads TGTGCCAGCAGTTACTGGGACAGCGCAGATACGCAGTATTTT. It codes for CASSYWDSADTQYF. V and J are TRBV6-5 and TRBJ2-3; 7 bases line up with TRBD1. V lost 1 base, J lost 4 bases, and 2 bases stayed unmatched. CDR3 length: 14 amino acids. CDR1 is MNHEY, CDR2 SVGAGI, per germline.

The J gene is TRBJ1-2, the V gene TRBV30; 9 bases fit TRBD1. The CDR3 has 13 amino acids. The J segment lost 4 bases and the V segment lost 5 bases, leaving 5 bases of the junction unmatched. The germline V gene encodes CDR1 GTSNPN and CDR2 SVGIG (reference sequence). CDR3 sequence reads: CAWGTGSLYGYTF. The CDR3 DNA follows: TGTGCCTGGGGGACAGGGTCTCTCTATGGCTACACCTTC.

This clone showed up just a few times. The CDR3 spells CSVVPGLADEQYF. The CDR3, as DNA: TGCAGCGTGGTACCGGGACTAGCCGACGAGCAGTACTTC. The chain couples TRBV29-1 to TRBJ2-7, with 9 bases fitting TRBD2. V shed 6 bases and J 5 bases; nucleotides not matched to a gene: 8. This CDR3 spans 13 amino acids. Germline CDR1 SQVTM, CDR2 ANQGSEA.

This sequence joins TRBV11-1 and TRBJ1-2; no reliable D call. Germline lookup yields CDR1 SGHAT and CDR2 FQDESV (reference sequence). Trimming pared 5 bases from V and 8 bases from J, leaving 21 bases between. The CDR3 has 15 residues. The CDR3 spells CASSPAPDNPSGYTF. CDR3 sequence (DNA): TGTGCCAGCAGCCCGGCCCCCGACAACCCCTCCGGCTACACCTTC.

V usage is TRBV7-6 and J usage is TRBJ1-5; D ambiguous. The V gene lost 2 bases and the J gene lost 4 bases, with 12 bases spanning the gap. CDR1 and CDR2 from the germline V gene are SGHVS and FNYEAQ. The length of the CDR3 is 15 residues. This CDR3 reads CASSLTEMGNQPQHF. The DNA of the CDR3 is TGTGCCAGCAGCTTAACGGAGATGGGGAATCAGCCCCAGCATTTT.

The gene calls are TRBV27 and TRBJ1-1; D possibly corresponds to TRBD1 (6 bases). There are 14 residues in the CDR3. CDR1 is MNHEY, CDR2 SMNVEV, per germline (reference sequence). The V end lost 7 bases, the J end lost 1 base, and 13 bases lay between the germline ends. Written as DNA, the CDR3 is TGTGCCAGCAAACAGGCAGGGGCGAACACTGAAGCTTTCTTT. This codes for CASKQAGANTEAFF.

J is TRBJ1-2 and V is TRBV27, with 10 bases that match TRBD1. Germline assignment: CDR1 MNHEY and CDR2 SMNVEV (reference sequence). The CDR3 spans 13 residues. J gave up 14 bases and V 6 bases, and 12 bases lay outside the gene matches. The CDR3 here is CASRNPGQGMWTF. The CDR3 nucleotides read TGTGCCAGCAGAAATCCGGGACAGGGGATGTGGACCTTC.

The chain links TRBV30 to TRBJ1-2; possible D gene TRBD1, 6 bases. This CDR3 region has 17 residues. CDR1 and CDR2 (germline): GTSNPN, SVGIG (reference sequence). V lost 3 bases and J lost 3, with 23 bases in between. Written as DNA, the CDR3 is TGTGCCTGGAGGCTTCTGGGGCTCGAGAAGGGGGACTATGGCTACACCTTC. It codes for CAWRLLGLEKGDYGYTF.